The clone carrying this T cell receptor beta chain was detected only a few times. Its antigen is unidentified. This specimen belongs to a study of T-cell reconstitution after alpha-beta-depleted transplantation in children. Overall study findings and caveats: TCRbeta diversity was high at day 60 in some patients (a result of surviving recipient T cells and thymic progenitors). Newly produced T cells mostly accounted for T-cell counts and diversity one year post-transplant.

Researchers prepared the TCRbeta library using unique molecular identifiers, the study reports. TCRdb reprocessed the PCR reads via MiXCR and lists one record per CDR3 protein. The sample has about 830,000 distinct CDR3 sequences, approximately 15% seen once. Germline V gene data show CDR1 as DFQATT and CDR2 as SNEGSKA (reference sequence). This CDR3 comprises 18 residues. Trimming left V 6 bases short and J 2 bases short, with 29 bases between. Sample: PBMCs, mostly from graft donor cells, taken 360 days after TCRalphabeta/CD19-depleted stem cell transplant. The TCR was taken from a male patient younger than 18 who had a stem cell transplant for acute lymphoblastic leukemia, so the T cells may come from the graft donor. The chain couples TRBV20-1 to TRBJ2-7, with D perhaps given as TRBD1 or TRBD2 (5 bases each). This chain's CDR3 is CSASRMDDRYQGAYEQYF. The CDR3 DNA sequence: TGCAGTGCCAGTAGAATGGACGACCGGTATCAGGGAGCCTACGAGCAGTACTTC.